This T cell receptor (beta chain) appears in the sequencing data of a study of cytomegalovirus exposure and HLA in healthy donors. Donors consisted of healthy bone marrow donors. CDR3 size: 15 residues. Germline lookup yields CDR1 SGHNT and CDR2 YYREEE (reference sequence). Germline trimming cut 0 bases from V and 2 bases from J; bases unmatched to any gene: 1. A word on this clone: The target antigen is unknown.

Researchers ran the PCR with 60 Vbeta and 13 Jbeta primers. TCRdb keeps only in-frame clones here, not all; method: immunoSEQ multiplex PCR. The repertoire holds 150,000 to 200,000 clones, with 65% to 75% as singletons. Overall study findings and caveats: Association of a missense DCLRE1C variant with TCR beta V- and J-gene trimming was reported in a later analysis. Diagnosis of cytomegalovirus status made by the classifier reportedly showed high specificity and sensitivity.

This chain joins TRBV5-4 and TRBJ2-3, with TRBD1 matching 9 bases. What was sequenced was PBMCs. This TCR came from a girl under 18 in good health and CMV-seronegative. CDR3 sequence (DNA): TGTGCCAGCAGCTTGGGGGACAGGGTCACAGATACGCAGTATTTT. Protein sequence: CASSLGDRVTDTQYF.